A selection of T cell receptor beta chains follows, all from one sample in a study of T cells in Graves' hyperthyroidism and ophthalmopathy. Via MiXCR, TCRdb re-called the multiplex PCR reads, giving one row per CDR3 protein. The sample includes 650,000 to 850,000 distinct CDR3 sequences, 18% of them seen just once. Material: blood. The receptors originated from a woman between 50 and 59 years old with Graves' hyperthyroidism that later progressed to Graves' ophthalmopathy. The CDR3 runs from the conserved cysteine through the conserved F or W. A D gene is named only where the DNA matches it firmly. Not every row has a clone size; where given, it reads once, few, many or a size class.

.,TRBV11-2,.,TRBJ1-3,TGTGCCAGCAACTTAGATCCGGCCTCTGGAAACACCATATATTTT,CASNLDPASGNTIYF
many,TRBV7-6,TRBD1,TRBJ2-7,TGTGCCAGCAGCTCCACAGGGGTTTCCTACGAGCAGTACTTC,CASSSTGVSYEQYF
.,TRBV5-6,.,TRBJ1-3,TGTGCCAGCAGCTTGGATGAAAGCACCATATATTTT,CASSLDESTIYF
few,TRBV19,TRBD1,TRBJ1-2,TGTGCCAGTAGTATCGCCGGGACAGGGACGAACTATGGCTACACCTTC,CASSIAGTGTNYGYTF
few,TRBV10-3,.,TRBJ1-1,TGTGCCATCAGTGAGAGGGAGAAGGGAGGTACTGAAGCTTTCTTT,CAISEREKGGTEAFF
few,TRBV20-1,.,TRBJ1-2,TGCAGTGCTAGAGCTAACCGATATGGCTACACCTTC,CSARANRYGYTF
few,TRBV3-1,TRBD2,TRBJ2-5,TGTGCCAGCAGCCAAGATTTTAGCGGGGGAGCCAGAGAGACCCAGTACTTC,CASSQDFSGGARETQYF
.,TRBV7-2,.,TRBJ1-2,TGTGCCAGCAGCTTAATGGCAGGAGGACGCTATGGCTACACCTTC,CASSLMAGGRYGYTF
few,TRBV6-2/TRBV6-3,.,TRBJ2-1,TGTGCCAGCAATTGGAATGAGCAGTTCTTC,CASNWNEQFF
.,TRBV18,.,TRBJ1-2,TGTGCCAGCTCACCCGAAGGGGGGTCTGTCCATGGCTACACCTTC,CASSPEGGSVHGYTF
.,TRBV20-1,.,TRBJ1-6,TGCAGTGCTAGAGGCAGGGTTAATTCACCCCTCCACTTT,CSARGRVNSPLHF
.,TRBV5-1,.,TRBJ2-4,TGCGCCAGCAGTCAACAAGCGAGGGCGGAAAACATTCAGTACTTC,CASSQQARAENIQYF
many,TRBV12-3/TRBV12-4,.,TRBJ2-5,TGTGCCAGCAGTTTACTGGGCAGGGGGGCCCAAGAGACCCAGTACTTC,CASSLLGRGAQETQYF
few,TRBV7-9,.,TRBJ1-3,TGTGCCAGCAGCCACAACGAATACTCTGGAAACACCATATATTTT,CASSHNEYSGNTIYF
.,TRBV5-1,.,TRBJ2-7,TGCGCCAGCAGCTTGGGCAGGGAGCCGTCCTACGAGCAGTACTTC,CASSLGREPSYEQYF
few,TRBV30,.,TRBJ1-1,TGTGCCTGGAGTGTAGGTCGGGGAAACACTGAAGCTTTCTTT,CAWSVGRGNTEAFF
many,TRBV12-3/TRBV12-4,.,TRBJ2-5,TGTGCCAGCAGGCCTTACCCTGGAGAGACCCAGTACTTC,CASRPYPGETQYF
few,TRBV5-4,.,TRBJ1-1,TGTGCCAGCAGCTTGGACCCGCCAGGGGCGAACACTGAAGCTTTCTTT,CASSLDPPGANTEAFF
few,TRBV4-1,.,TRBJ2-7,TGCGCCAGCAGCCAAAATCAGGGAACTTTCCACGAGCAGTACTTC,CASSQNQGTFHEQYF
many,TRBV30,TRBD2,TRBJ2-7,TGTGCCTGGAGTACGTTTGCGGGGGCCTACGAGCAGTACTTC,CAWSTFAGAYEQYF
many,TRBV11-3,.,TRBJ1-1,TGTGCCAGCAGCTTATACGGTAGCACTGAAGCTTTCTTT,CASSLYGSTEAFF
.,TRBV12-3/TRBV12-4,.,TRBJ1-2,TGTGCCAGCAGTCGGACGGGGGGTAGCTATGGCTACACCTTC,CASSRTGGSYGYTF
.,TRBV3-1,.,TRBJ1-6,TGTGCCAGCAGCCAAGATAGACAGGACTCCTATAATTCACCCCTCCACTTT,CASSQDRQDSYNSPLHF
few,TRBV6-1,.,TRBJ1-1,TGTGCCAGCACCCGGTTAGAAGCTTTCTTT,CASTRLEAFF
.,TRBV7-6,.,TRBJ1-3,TGTGCCAGCAGCTTAGGGCCCAGAGGTGGAGACACCATATATTTT,CASSLGPRGGDTIYF